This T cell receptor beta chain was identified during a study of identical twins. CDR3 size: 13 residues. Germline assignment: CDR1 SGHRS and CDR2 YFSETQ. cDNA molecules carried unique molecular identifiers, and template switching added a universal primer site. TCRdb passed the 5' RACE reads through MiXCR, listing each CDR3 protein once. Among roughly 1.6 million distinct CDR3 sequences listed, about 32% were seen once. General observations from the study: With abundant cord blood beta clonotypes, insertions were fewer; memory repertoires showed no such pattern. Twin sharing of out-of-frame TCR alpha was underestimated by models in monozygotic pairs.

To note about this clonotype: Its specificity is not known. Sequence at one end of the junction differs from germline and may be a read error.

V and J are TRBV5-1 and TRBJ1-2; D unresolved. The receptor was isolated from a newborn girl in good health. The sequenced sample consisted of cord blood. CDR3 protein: CAGSFPSNYGYTF. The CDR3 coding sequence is TGCGCCGGCAGCTTCCCCAGTAACTATGGCTACACCTTC.